The 3 T cell receptor beta chains in this list originate from one sample, sequenced in a study of blood T cell repertoires in COVID-19. The repertoire was sequenced with immunoSEQ multiplex PCR; TCRdb's copy has only in-frame clones and lacks some. The data contain 150,000 to 200,000 clones, 75% to 90% of them singletons. The sample taken for sequencing was peripheral blood. The receptors were gathered from an older woman with acute or convalescent COVID-19.

The genes are TRBV24-1 and TRBJ1-4; 11 bases are a match to TRBD1. There are 13 residues in the CDR3. V trimming: 9 bases; J trimming: 7 bases; junction bases outside the gene matches: 3. CDR1 is KGHDR and CDR2 is SFDVKD in the germline V gene. This CDR3 reads CATGTGGSEKLFF. The CDR3 DNA is TGTGCCACCGGGACAGGGGGAAGTGAAAAACTGTTTTTT.

The gene calls are TRBV6-5 and TRBJ1-4; TRBD1 might be the D (6 bases). The CDR3 extends over 15 amino acids. Germline V gives CDR1 MNHEY, CDR2 SVGAGI. Trimming pared 8 bases from V and 8 bases from J, leaving 21 bases between. As DNA, the CDR3 is TGTGCCAGCCGGCCCAGGGGAGCCCTGGGGGAAAAACTGTTTTTT. Protein product: CASRPRGALGEKLFF.

The chain is built from TRBV9 and TRBJ1-5, with TRBD1 identical over 8 bases. CDR1 and CDR2 from the germline V gene are SGDLS and YYNGEE. The trim removed 3 bases at V and 2 bases at J, leaving 4 bases unmatched. This CDR3 has 15 residues. The CDR3 region has the DNA TGTGCCAGCAGCGCTGGACAGGGAGGCAATCAGCCCCAGCATTTT. It is translated as CASSAGQGGNQPQHF.